These 15 T cell receptor beta chains were all obtained from the same sample, sequenced in a study of beta chain features in type 1 diabetes (dated by TCRdb to between 2018 and 2020). Results and caveats for the whole study, not just this receptor: Type 1 diabetes patients showed a moderate but significant shortening of TCRB CDR3 length in all four CD4+ subsets.

Receptor amplification or capture employed the immunoSEQ multiplex PCR assay. All of the isolated RNA was reverse transcribed with the High Capacity cDNA Reverse Transcription Kit, so expressed TCRB transcripts were sequenced. TCRdb obtained this table from immuneACCESS and retained in-frame rearrangements with V and J assigned. These tables miss some clones; where compared with another copy, unresolved V genes account for less than half of the shortfall, and the remainder is unexplained. This sample holds under 850,000 clones; about an eighth were observed only once. Clones ranked in the top ten supply about 0.02% of the sample. The antigens these receptors bind are not known. The sequenced material came from naive CD4+ T cells from blood. In the paper's terms, the cell subset or site label means: true naive CD4+ T cells. Receptor source: a young man with type 1 diabetes.

The chain has TRBV7-3 and TRBJ2-3; 7 positions agree with TRBD1. The V gene's germline CDR1 is SGHTA and CDR2 FQGTGA. Trimming took 5 bases from V and 2 from J; bases not matched to a gene: 4. The CDR3 spans 14 residues. This CDR3 is CASSMDRYTDTQYF. The CDR3 DNA sequence: TGTGCCAGCAGCATGGACAGGTACACAGATACGCAGTATTTT.

Worth noting for this clone: At the DNA level, this CDR3 is encoded by other sequences in the same sample as well. CDR3: CASIYQETQYF. The CDR3 coding sequence is TGTGCCAGCATCTACCAAGAGACCCAGTACTTC. V usage is TRBV2 and J usage is TRBJ2-5, with D unclear. CDR1 and CDR2 from the germline V gene are SNHLY and FYNNEI. V lost 7 bases, J lost 0 bases, and 3 bases lay in between. The CDR3 is 11 residues long.

The V call is TRBV27, the J call TRBJ1-3; the D is unclear. The CDR3 contains 16 residues. Germline values: CDR1 MNHEY, CDR2 SMNVEV (reference sequence). Trimming shortened V by 0 bases and J by 0 bases, and 9 bases separated the two germline ends. Written as DNA, the CDR3 is TGTGCCAGCAGTTTATCTTACAGCGACTCTGGAAACACCATATATTTT. This translates into CASSLSYSDSGNTIYF.

This clone turned up a few times. Other nucleotide sequences in the sample specify the same CDR3. The rearrangement uses TRBV7-9 and TRBJ1-1; D gene uncertain. V shed 2 bases and J shed 2 bases, with 6 bases lying between them. This CDR3 has 13 amino acids. Germline CDR1 SEHNR, CDR2 FQNEAQ (reference sequence). The CDR3 DNA is TGTGCCAGCAGCTTACCAGGAAACACTGAAGCTTTCTTT. It codes for CASSLPGNTEAFF. Using reference TRBV7-9 and TRBJ1-1 for the parts outside the CDR3, the full variable domain is DTGVSQNPRHKITKRGQNVTFRCDPISEHNRLYWYRQTLGQGPEFLTYFQNEAQLEKSRLLSDRFSAERPKGSFSTLEIQRTEQGDSAMYLCASSLPGNTEAFFGQGTRLTVV.

This clone was observed a handful of times. In DNA, the CDR3 is TGTGCCAGCAGCGTAGGGTCAGCCGTGAACACTGAAGCTTTCTTT. This gives the protein CASSVGSAVNTEAFF. The rearrangement links TRBV9 to TRBJ1-1, with D hard to call. Between the trimmed V and J ends, which lost 0 bases and 0 bases, there was a span of 9 bases. Germline CDR1 is SGDLS and CDR2 is YYNGEE. This CDR3 region has 15 residues.

This clone was counted a few times. The chain combines TRBV30 with TRBJ1-5; 8 nucleotides align to TRBD1. Looked up from germline, CDR1 is GTSNPN and CDR2 is SVGIG (reference sequence). V shed 3 bases and J 6 bases; nucleotides not matched to a gene: 7. The CDR3 runs to 14 residues. The CDR3 protein is CAWRGQGKGQPQHF. The CDR3 coding sequence is TGTGCCTGGAGAGGACAGGGAAAGGGTCAGCCCCAGCATTTT.

The J gene is TRBJ2-1, the V gene TRBV4-1, with 7 bases lining up with TRBD2. V lost 7 bases to trimming and J lost 2 bases; unmatched junction nucleotides: 14. The CDR3 covers 17 residues. Germline V CDR1 and CDR2: MGHRA, YSYEKL. CDR3 amino acids: CASTIIPGGGTYNEQFF. The CDR3 DNA reads as TGCGCCAGCACCATAATTCCTGGCGGGGGTACCTACAATGAGCAGTTCTTC.

This clone was seen more than once but under ten times. V is TRBV10-3 and J is TRBJ2-3; 11 bases agree with TRBD2. This CDR3 region has 17 residues. The V segment lost 6 bases and the J segment 5 bases; nucleotides outside the gene matches: 13. Germline CDR1 and CDR2: ENHRY and SYGVKD. CDR3 sequence reads: CAISPISGGANGDTQYF. The CDR3 nucleotides are TGTGCCATCAGCCCTATTAGCGGGGGGGCCAATGGAGATACGCAGTATTTT.

V is TRBV7-2 and J is TRBJ2-3; 11 positions match TRBD2. There are 15 residues in the CDR3. Germline V gene data show CDR1 as SGHTA and CDR2 as FQGNSA. Losses at the gene ends were 6 bases for V and 3 bases for J; bases not matched to a gene: 5. CDR3 protein: CASSLTSGVTDTQYF. The CDR3, as DNA: TGTGCCAGCAGTTTGACTAGCGGGGTAACAGATACGCAGTATTTT.

This chain links TRBV19 with TRBJ1-6; D is ambiguous. This CDR3 contains 14 residues. Per the germline V gene, CDR1 is LNHDA and CDR2 is SQIVND (reference sequence). Trimming stripped 5 bases from V and 7 bases from J, with 12 bases between. The CDR3 DNA is TGTGCCAGTAGTGAAGATATGAAAAATTCACCCCTCCACTTT. Translation gives CASSEDMKNSPLHF.

In the case of this clone: Other DNA sequences in this sample translate to the same CDR3. The genes are TRBV2 and TRBJ1-5; 7 nucleotides match TRBD1. With V trimmed by 3 bases and J by 5 bases, 4 bases remained unmatched. The germline gives CDR1 SNHLY, CDR2 FYNNEI. This CDR3 is built from 14 residues. The CDR3 sequence: CASSDRTGDQPQHF. The CDR3 DNA sequence: TGTGCCAGCAGTGATCGGACAGGCGATCAGCCCCAGCATTTT.

The V call is TRBV4-1, the J call TRBJ2-1; D ambiguous. Trimming took 4 bases from V and 5 from J, leaving 9 bases between them. Germline lookup yields CDR1 MGHRA and CDR2 YSYEKL. The CDR3 sequence is 13 residues long. The CDR3 region has the DNA TGCGCCAGCAGCCTAGGTGCGGACAATGAGCAGTTCTTC. Its protein product is CASSLGADNEQFF.

Only a few counts were recorded for this clone. V usage is TRBV7-9 and J usage is TRBJ2-7; no definite D call. Per germline, CDR1 SEHNR and CDR2 FQNEAQ (reference sequence). V was clipped by 4 bases and J by 2 bases, with 3 bases between them. CDR3 length: 11 residues. The CDR3 DNA follows: TGTGCCAGCAGCTGGACCTACGAGCAGTACTTC. Amino acid sequence: CASSWTYEQYF.

This clone appeared a few times. The chain employs TRBV18 and TRBJ2-3, with 9 nucleotides matching TRBD1. Germline CDR1 KGHSH, CDR2 LQKENI. Losses at the gene ends were 3 bases for V and 6 bases for J; bases not matched to a gene: 10. This CDR3 region has 16 residues. This CDR3 is CASSPFDRGDGDTQYF. The CDR3, as DNA: TGTGCCAGCTCACCTTTCGACAGGGGGGACGGTGATACGCAGTATTTT.

The chain links TRBV6-5 to TRBJ1-4; a weak D match, TRBD1 (5 bases). V lost 2 bases to trimming and J lost 8 bases, with 15 bases between them. The CDR3 is 15 amino acids. The V gene's germline CDR1 is MNHEY and CDR2 SVGAGI. The CDR3 loop is CASSYGPQAGEKLFF. The CDR3, as DNA: TGTGCCAGCAGTTACGGTCCCCAGGCAGGGGAAAAACTGTTTTTT.